These 5 T cell receptor beta chains were sequenced from one sample in a study of blood T cell repertoires in COVID-19. Sequencing used immunoSEQ multiplex PCR; TCRdb keeps in-frame clones, though not all of them. This repertoire shows roughly 200,000 clones, 70% to 85% found once; its top ten account for about 7.8%. Sequencing input: peripheral blood. The receptors were gathered from a woman of 80 years or more with COVID-19, enrolled during active disease.

CDR3 nucleotide sequence: TGTGCCAGCAGCGCCCCCCTCTCCTACAATGAGCAGTTCTTC. Amino acids: CASSAPLSYNEQFF. V and J are TRBV9 and TRBJ2-1; no reliable D call. Trimming shortened V by 3 bases and J by 0 bases, and 7 bases separated the two germline ends. CDR1 SGDLS and CDR2 YYNGEE come from the germline V gene. The CDR3 contains 14 residues.

J is TRBJ1-5 and V is TRBV6-5; the D is unclear. This CDR3 is 13 amino acids long. With 8 bases removed from V and 0 bases from J, the gap between germline ends came to 8 bases. Germline loops: CDR1 MNHEY, CDR2 SVGAGI. The CDR3 sequence: CASRISSNQPQHF. The CDR3 DNA sequence: TGTGCCAGCCGCATTAGTAGCAATCAGCCCCAGCATTTT.

The genes are TRBV4-1 and TRBJ2-7, with 7 bases lining up with TRBD1. The V and J ends lost 4 bases and 6 bases, in that order; junction bases with no gene match: 9. CDR3 length: 14 residues. Germline V gives CDR1 MGHRA, CDR2 YSYEKL. CDR3 DNA sequence: TGCGCCAGCAGCCTCCAGGGGACAGAGGGCGAGCAGTACTTC. This gives the protein CASSLQGTEGEQYF.

The chain combines TRBV6-2 or TRBV6-3 with TRBJ1-2; 8 bases are a match to TRBD1. The J segment lost 11 bases and the V segment lost 5 bases, leaving 13 bases of the junction unmatched. CDR1 is MNHEY, CDR2 SVGEGT, per germline. The CDR3 has 14 residues. CDR3 coding DNA: TGTGCCAGCAGTCCCAGGGGGCTAGCCGGGAGATACACCTTC. This encodes CASSPRGLAGRYTF.

The chain couples TRBV27 to TRBJ1-1; D is unclear. The CDR3 runs to 12 residues. The germline CDR1 and CDR2 sequences are MNHEY and SMNVEV (reference sequence). Trimming removed 9 bases at V and 0 bases at J, with 8 bases between. The CDR3, as DNA: TGTGCCAGTAGAAAAGTGAACACTGAAGCTTTCTTT. This translates into CASRKVNTEAFF.